The 31 T cell receptor beta chains reported below all come from one sample, sequenced in a study of T cell responses to AZD1222 COVID-19 vaccine. Assay used: immunoSEQ multiplex PCR; TCRdb lists only in-frame clones, some missing. This sample has 95,000 to 150,000 clones; roughly 90% occur once, and the top ten carry roughly 4.5%. Source: peripheral blood, taken on day 0 of AZD1222 vaccination. These receptor sequences come from an adult in good health.

V gene TRBV7-6 combines with J gene TRBJ1-2; 12 bases fit TRBD1. This CDR3 region has 15 residues. V lost 5 bases to trimming and J lost 7 bases; unmatched junction nucleotides: 8. Germline lookup yields CDR1 SGHVS and CDR2 FNYEAQ. The DNA for the CDR3 is TGTGCCAGCAGCCCAGGGGGACAGGGGGCTCGTGGCTACACCTTC. This codes for CASSPGGQGARGYTF. Full variable domain (outside the CDR3, taken from reference TRBV7-6 and TRBJ1-2): GAGVSQSPRYKVTKRGQDVALRCDPISGHVSLYWYRQALGQGPEFLTYFNYEAQQDKSGLPNDRFSAERPEGSISTLTIQRTEQRDSAMYRCASSPGGQGARGYTFGSGTRLTVV.

The genes are TRBV27 and TRBJ2-3, with TRBD2 matching 9 bases. The trim removed 2 bases at V and 6 bases at J, leaving 9 bases unmatched. This CDR3 comprises 16 residues. Germline V gene sequence: CDR1 MNHEY, CDR2 SMNVEV (reference sequence). CDR3 protein: CASSLGLAGPADTQYF. CDR3 in DNA: TGTGCCAGCAGTTTAGGGCTAGCGGGACCCGCCGATACGCAGTATTTT.

V gene TRBV7-8 combines with J gene TRBJ2-3, with TRBD2 identical over 13 bases. Per the germline V gene, CDR1 is SGHVS and CDR2 is FQNEAQ. V was clipped by 5 bases and J by 9 bases; unmatched bases: 14. The CDR3 is 17 amino acids. The CDR3, as DNA: TGTGCCAGCAGCCAGGGAGGCGGGACTAGCGGGATTTTAACGCAGTATTTT. It translates to CASSQGGGTSGILTQYF.

The chain has TRBV6-5 and TRBJ1-1; 8 bases line up with TRBD1. The CDR3 runs to 11 residues. CDR1 is MNHEY and CDR2 is SVGAGI in the germline V gene. Trimming removed 10 bases from V and 6 bases from J; junction bases left unmatched: 4. In DNA, the CDR3 is TGTGCCACCACAGGGGGGTCTGAAGCTTTCTTT. Protein product: CATTGGSEAFF.

The V and J genes are TRBV7-9 and TRBJ1-2; D is possibly TRBD1 (5 bases). V shed 1 base and J shed 6 bases, with 15 bases lying between them. The CDR3 totals 15 residues. Per the germline V gene, CDR1 is SEHNR and CDR2 is FQNEAQ (reference sequence). The CDR3 spells CASSLVQAGSHGYTF. The CDR3 DNA sequence: TGTGCCAGCAGCTTAGTCCAGGCAGGGAGCCATGGCTACACCTTC.

This clone has a handful of counts. V and J are TRBV27 and TRBJ2-2; no reliable D call. The CDR3 runs to 12 residues. Per the germline V gene, CDR1 is MNHEY and CDR2 is SMNVEV (reference sequence). V was clipped by 3 bases and J by 5 bases, with 4 bases between them. The CDR3 loop reads CASSFNTGELFF. The CDR3 nucleotides are TGTGCCAGCAGTTTTAATACCGGGGAGCTGTTTTTT.

In DNA form, the CDR3 reads TGTGCCAGCAGCGTAGTCTCTGCGAACACTGAAGCTTTCTTT. Its protein product is CASSVVSANTEAFF. The V call is TRBV9, the J call TRBJ1-1; unclear D gene. CDR1 and CDR2 from the germline V gene are SGDLS and YYNGEE. Trimming took 0 bases from V and 1 from J, leaving 7 bases between them. This CDR3 is built from 14 residues.

The V gene is TRBV7-6, the J gene TRBJ2-7, with D tentatively TRBD2 (5 bases). The germline gives CDR1 SGHVS, CDR2 FNYEAQ. V shed 1 base and J shed 2 bases, with 12 bases lying between them. This CDR3 contains 15 residues. DNA of the CDR3: TGTGCCAGCAGCTTAGAATCCGGGAAAACCTACGAGCAGTACTTC. Protein product: CASSLESGKTYEQYF.

The rearrangement uses TRBV6-2 or TRBV6-3 and TRBJ1-1, with no clear D. Germline assignment: CDR1 MNHEY and CDR2 SVGEGT. The CDR3 loop spans 14 amino acids. V lost 4 bases and J lost 2, with 11 bases in between. CDR3 bases: TGTGCCAGCAGTTCACGCGTTAGAAACACTGAAGCTTTCTTT. This translates into CASSSRVRNTEAFF.

This clone was observed once. The chain uses TRBV5-1 and TRBJ1-1; the D is unclear. The germline V and J ends were trimmed by 0 bases and 2 bases, with 2 bases remaining between them. The CDR3 has 12 residues. The germline gives CDR1 SGHRS, CDR2 YFSETQ. The CDR3 region is CASSLDNTEAFF. In DNA, the CDR3 is TGCGCCAGCAGCTTGGACAACACTGAAGCTTTCTTT.

This chain joins TRBV3-1 (or the pseudogene TRBV3-2) and TRBJ2-2, with 9 nucleotides matching TRBD2. The V gene's germline CDR1 is LGHDT and CDR2 YNNKEL (reference sequence). After removal of 0 bases from V and 5 bases from J, the junction contained 13 bases not matched to a gene. This CDR3 region has 19 residues. This CDR3 is CASSQDRLAGTQRTGELFF. The CDR3 region has the DNA TGTGCCAGCAGCCAAGATCGGCTAGCGGGGACCCAAAGAACCGGGGAGCTGTTTTTT.

This clone was picked up a small number of times. This chain uses TRBV28 with TRBJ1-1; D may be TRBD1 (6 bases). Germline V gene sequence: CDR1 MDHEN, CDR2 SYDVKM. The CDR3 is 15 amino acids. The V end lost 4 bases, the J end lost 8 bases, and 20 bases lay between the germline ends. CDR3 region: CASSSPEGVRREAFF. In DNA form, the CDR3 reads TGTGCCAGCAGTTCCCCAGAGGGGGTGAGGAGGGAAGCTTTCTTT.

This chain uses TRBV14 with TRBJ1-1; D is unresolved. Trimming removed 4 bases from V and 2 bases from J, with 2 bases in between. This CDR3 has 11 residues. Germline-derived CDR1 and CDR2 are SGHDN and FVKESK. The CDR3, as DNA: TGTGCCAGCAGCCTTAACACTGAAGCTTTCTTT. It codes for CASSLNTEAFF. The full variable domain, rest sourced from reference TRBV14 and TRBJ1-1, is EAGVTQFPSHSVIEKGQTVTLRCDPISGHDNLYWYRRVMGKEIKFLLHFVKESKQDESGMPNNRFLAERTGGTYSTLKVQPAELEDSGVYFCASSLNTEAFFGQGTRLTVV.

The CDR3 loop reads CASSIAPRGQYGYTF. DNA of the CDR3: TGTGCCAGTAGTATAGCTCCTCGGGGCCAATATGGCTACACCTTC. The chain uses TRBV19 and TRBJ1-2; possibly TRBD1 for D (5 bases). V lost 1 base, J lost 5 bases, and 14 bases lay in between. CDR3 length equals 15 residues. The germline V gene encodes CDR1 LNHDA and CDR2 SQIVND (reference sequence).

The rearrangement uses TRBV6-4 and TRBJ1-1; TRBD1 aligns across 8 bases. Germline V gene sequence: CDR1 MRHNA, CDR2 SNTAGT. The CDR3 runs 15 residues. V dropped 4 bases and J dropped 6; count of bases not matched to a gene: 10. The CDR3, as DNA: TGTGCCAGCAGTGGGGGAGACAGGGGTCGCGCTGAAGCTTTCTTT. Translation: CASSGGDRGRAEAFF.

This clone was observed a few times. The rearrangement uses TRBV28 and TRBJ1-5; no reliable D call. Germline V gene sequence: CDR1 MDHEN, CDR2 SYDVKM. V dropped 3 bases and J dropped 6 bases, with 12 bases sitting between them. The CDR3 contains 14 residues. The CDR3 sequence is CASSFPLGGQPQHF. DNA of the CDR3: TGTGCCAGCAGTTTCCCTCTCGGCGGTCAGCCCCAGCATTTT.

The chain couples TRBV2 to TRBJ2-5; the D is unclear. This CDR3 has 11 residues. V was shortened by 7 bases and J by 2 bases, with 5 bases between the two germline ends. The germline CDR1 and CDR2 sequences are SNHLY and FYNNEI. The CDR3 region is CASMPQETQYF. CDR3 DNA: TGTGCCAGCATGCCACAAGAGACCCAGTACTTC.

This chain connects TRBV2 to TRBJ1-5; D call uncertain. V dropped 0 bases and J dropped 6 bases, with 12 bases sitting between them. This CDR3 is 15 amino acids long. Germline V gene sequence: CDR1 SNHLY, CDR2 FYNNEI. The CDR3 coding sequence is TGTGCCAGCAGTGAAGCGCGGGGATGGGGTCAGCCCCAGCATTTT. Protein sequence: CASSEARGWGQPQHF.

The rearrangement uses TRBV6-1 and TRBJ1-2; no reliable D call. Between the trimmed V and J ends, which lost 1 base and 9 bases, there was a span of 9 bases. CDR3 length: 12 amino acids. The germline CDR1 and CDR2 sequences are MNHNS and SASEGT. The CDR3 loop reads CASSEGSGSYTF. The CDR3 DNA is TGTGCCAGCAGTGAAGGGAGTGGAAGCTACACCTTC.

This sequence joins TRBV5-5 and TRBJ1-2; D not certain. The germline V gene encodes CDR1 SGHKS and CDR2 YYEKEE (reference sequence). There are 14 residues in the CDR3. V was shortened by 0 bases and J by 2 bases, with 8 bases between the two germline ends. CDR3 nucleotide sequence: TGTGCCAGCAGCTTGGTTACCTTAAACTATGGCTACACCTTC. It yields the protein CASSLVTLNYGYTF. Variable domain in full (rest from reference TRBV5-5 and TRBJ1-2): DAGVTQSPTHLIKTRGQQVTLRCSPISGHKSVSWYQQVLGQGPQFIFQYYEKEERGRGNFPDRFSARQFPNYSSELNVNALLLGDSALYLCASSLVTLNYGYTFGSGTRLTVV.

The DNA for the CDR3 is TGTGCCAGCAGCCAACTTGCACAACGGACGGGTCCTGACGCCCAGCATTTT. Its protein product is CASSQLAQRTGPDAQHF. The chain links TRBV3-1 (or the pseudogene TRBV3-2) to TRBJ1-5; D not certain. The ends were cut back, 2 bases at V and 11 bases at J, with 25 bases in the middle. Germline V gene sequence: CDR1 LGHDT, CDR2 YNNKEL (reference sequence). The CDR3 extends over 17 amino acids.

The V call is TRBV4-1, the J call TRBJ2-7, with TRBD2 matching over 9 bases. Unmatched junction bases numbered 7, after V lost 1 base and J lost 6 bases. The V gene's germline CDR1 is MGHRA and CDR2 YSYEKL. The CDR3 spans 15 residues. The CDR3 bases are TGCGCCAGCAGCCAAGTTCCTAGCGGGGAATCCGAGCAGTACTTC. Translation: CASSQVPSGESEQYF.

This chain uses TRBV5-4 with TRBJ2-2; D uncertain. CDR1 is SGHNT, CDR2 YYREEE, per germline (reference sequence). The V and J ends lost 4 bases and 4 bases respectively, with 11 bases between them. There are 14 residues in the CDR3. CDR3 amino acids: CASSLPLGTGELFF. CDR3 coding DNA: TGTGCCAGCAGCCTACCGTTGGGCACCGGGGAGCTGTTTTTT.

The chain has TRBV10-3 and TRBJ2-5; D may be TRBD2 (5 bases). The CDR3 is 14 amino acids. Trimming left V 1 base short and J 2 bases short, with 8 bases between. Germline values: CDR1 ENHRY, CDR2 SYGVKD. The CDR3 here is CAISEWTGQETQYF. The CDR3 DNA reads TGTGCCATCAGTGAGTGGACTGGACAAGAGACCCAGTACTTC.

V is TRBV4-2 and J is TRBJ1-2; D is unclear. The CDR3 loop spans 14 amino acids. Germline-derived CDR1 and CDR2 are LGHNA and YNFKEQ. With 3 bases removed from V and 3 bases from J, the gap between germline ends came to 11 bases. CDR3 sequence (DNA): TGTGCCAGCAGCCATCGCGGGAGTCACTATGGCTACACCTTC. Amino acids: CASSHRGSHYGYTF.

The chain links TRBV5-1 to TRBJ2-3; D possibly uses TRBD1 or TRBD2 (6 bases each). This CDR3 is 16 amino acids long. CDR1 is SGHRS, CDR2 YFSETQ, per germline. V dropped 1 base and J dropped 4 bases, with 16 bases sitting between them. The DNA of the CDR3 is TGCGCCAGCAGCTTGCCGTCAAGGGGGGAGGCAGATACGCAGTATTTT. Amino acid sequence: CASSLPSRGEADTQYF.

The chain carries TRBV6-1 and TRBJ2-3; D tentatively reads TRBD1 or TRBD2 (5 bases each). CDR1 and CDR2 (germline): MNHNS, SASEGT. V was shortened by 1 base and J by 3 bases, with 14 bases between the two germline ends. The CDR3 covers 16 residues. CDR3: CASSEVGSWGTDTQYF. The CDR3 DNA reads as TGTGCCAGCAGTGAAGTAGGATCGTGGGGGACAGATACGCAGTATTTT.

A single count supports this clone. This chain connects TRBV28 to TRBJ2-5, with TRBD2 as a possible D gene (5 bases). Trimming took off 6 bases at V and 5 bases at J, with 13 bases between the two ends. Germline CDR1 reads MDHEN; CDR2 reads SYDVKM. This CDR3 spans 13 amino acids. The CDR3 bases are TGTGCCAGCAGATCCGGGATCGGGGAGACCCAGTACTTC. Translating it yields CASRSGIGETQYF. Combining the CDR3 with reference TRBV28 and TRBJ2-5 gives the whole variable domain DVKVTQSSRYLVKRTGEKVFLECVQDMDHENMFWYRQDPGLGLRLIYFSYDVKMKEKGDIPEGYSVSREKKERFSLILESASTNQTSMYLCASRSGIGETQYFGPGTRLLVL.

This CDR3 reads CASSRVGGEKLFF. The CDR3 nucleotides are TGTGCCAGCAGTCGGGTAGGGGGGGAAAAACTGTTTTTT. The chain couples TRBV27 to TRBJ1-4, with D maybe TRBD1 (6 bases). The CDR3 length is 13 residues. The germline V and J ends were trimmed by 5 bases and 8 bases, with 12 bases remaining between them. CDR1 is MNHEY, CDR2 SMNVEV, per germline (reference sequence).

The chain has TRBV18 and TRBJ1-2, with a tentative D call TRBD1 (6 bases). Trimming cost V 4 bases and J 3 bases, with 15 bases left between them. Germline-derived CDR1 and CDR2 are KGHSH and LQKENI. This CDR3 has 15 residues. This CDR3 is CASSLQGRGDYGYTF. In nucleotides, the CDR3 is TGTGCCAGCTCACTACAGGGTCGGGGTGACTATGGCTACACCTTC.

The V and J genes are TRBV5-5 and TRBJ2-3, with a tentative D call TRBD1 (6 bases). Germline lookup yields CDR1 SGHKS and CDR2 YYEKEE (reference sequence). V was cut by 1 base and J by 0 bases, with 9 bases left in between. CDR3 length: 15 residues. The CDR3 loop is CASSLLGQSTDTQYF. DNA of the CDR3: TGTGCCAGCAGCTTGCTTGGACAGAGCACAGATACGCAGTATTTT.